This section outlines one TCR beta chain sequence together with its context. What it binds is unknown. Every participating donor gave one draw, a heparinised blood sample averaging about 116 mL. Looked up from germline, CDR1 is SEHNR and CDR2 is FQNEAQ (reference sequence). The CDR3 consists of 14 residues. J lost 7 bases, V lost 5 bases, and 8 bases had no gene match. This sample is part of a study of beta chain features in type 1 diabetes. General study results and limits: The naive, central memory and Treg TCRB repertoires of patients appeared to be more similar to one another than those of healthy donors. For patients and controls alike, PCR might favor shorter templates to the same degree. Type 1 diabetes patients had TCRB CDR3s that were shorter (moderately but significantly so) in all four CD4+ subsets.

TCRB transcripts that were expressed got sequenced, as all of the isolated RNA had been reverse transcribed. This table comes from immunoSEQ multiplex PCR, and its TCRdb copy is limited to in-frame clones, with some not included. The table shows 500,000 to 700,000 clones, with roughly 15% occurring only once. The chain combines TRBV7-9 with TRBJ1-2; 9 nucleotides align to TRBD1. This TCR was sampled from a man aged 18 to 29 in good health. Input material: naive CD4+ T cells from blood. CDR3 sequence (DNA): TGTGCCAGCAGCCCCACCGGGACAGGGATTGGCTACACCTTC. Translation: CASSPTGTGIGYTF.